Listed below are T cell receptor beta chains from one sample, sequenced in a study of blood T cell repertoires in COVID-19. This table comes from immunoSEQ multiplex PCR, and its TCRdb copy is limited to in-frame clones, with some not included. The sample lists about 260,000 clones; more than 75% were seen once. Specimen: peripheral blood. The receptors shown here come from a woman aged 60-75 years with COVID-19, enrolled during active disease. Both conserved end residues are part of each CDR3. The order of the fields is D gene, clone size, J gene, V gene, CDR3 protein, CDR3 DNA. The D gene is left open where the match is weak. Clone size is stated in some rows and not others, as once, few, many or a class when expanded.

d_gene: .; abundance: .; j_gene: TRBJ1-5; v_gene: TRBV19; CDR3aa: CASTTGSLGQPQHF; CDR3nt: TGTGCCAGTACAACGGGGTCCCTAGGTCAGCCCCAGCATTTT
d_gene: .; abundance: .; j_gene: TRBJ2-2; v_gene: TRBV29-1; CDR3aa: CSVLATGELFF; CDR3nt: TGCAGCGTCCTAGCAACCGGGGAGCTGTTTTTT
d_gene: .; abundance: .; j_gene: TRBJ2-5; v_gene: TRBV25-1; CDR3aa: CASPGLTETQYF; CDR3nt: TGTGCCAGCCCGGGTCTCACGGAGACCCAGTACTTC
d_gene: .; abundance: .; j_gene: TRBJ2-7; v_gene: TRBV18; CDR3aa: CASSPTGYEQYF; CDR3nt: TGTGCCAGCTCACCAACGGGCTACGAGCAGTACTTC
d_gene: TRBD1; abundance: .; j_gene: TRBJ2-7; v_gene: TRBV7-9; CDR3aa: CASSFKGQGPYEQYF; CDR3nt: TGTGCCAGCAGCTTTAAAGGACAGGGCCCGTACGAGCAGTACTTC
d_gene: .; abundance: .; j_gene: TRBJ1-2; v_gene: TRBV6-5; CDR3aa: CASSSYNYGYTF; CDR3nt: TGTGCCAGCAGTTCCTATAACTATGGCTACACCTTC
d_gene: .; abundance: .; j_gene: TRBJ1-5; v_gene: TRBV5-8; CDR3aa: CASTMVWSDQPQHF; CDR3nt: TGTGCCAGCACTATGGTTTGGAGTGATCAGCCCCAGCATTTT
d_gene: .; abundance: .; j_gene: TRBJ2-2; v_gene: TRBV14; CDR3aa: CASSQDKRRLTGELFF; CDR3nt: TGTGCCAGCAGCCAAGATAAGCGGCGGCTCACCGGGGAGCTGTTTTTT
d_gene: .; abundance: .; j_gene: TRBJ1-3; v_gene: TRBV21-1; CDR3aa: CASSKGVRRVSGNTIYF; CDR3nt: TGTGCCAGCAGCAAAGGGGTTAGGCGGGTCTCTGGAAACACCATATATTTT
d_gene: TRBD1; abundance: .; j_gene: TRBJ2-1; v_gene: TRBV29-1; CDR3aa: CSVARGLREQFF; CDR3nt: TGCAGCGTTGCTAGGGGGCTGAGGGAGCAGTTCTTC
d_gene: TRBD1; abundance: .; j_gene: TRBJ1-6; v_gene: TRBV27; CDR3aa: CASSLRQGARDSPLHF; CDR3nt: TGTGCCAGCAGTCTCCGACAGGGGGCGAGAGATTCACCCCTCCACTTT
d_gene: TRBD2; abundance: .; j_gene: TRBJ2-1; v_gene: TRBV11-3; CDR3aa: CASSAGTSGNNEQFF; CDR3nt: TGTGCCAGCAGCGCCGGGACTAGCGGGAATAATGAGCAGTTCTTC
d_gene: .; abundance: .; j_gene: TRBJ1-2; v_gene: TRBV4-2; CDR3aa: CASSQVLPVGDYGYTF; CDR3nt: TGTGCCAGCAGCCAAGTATTGCCCGTAGGGGACTATGGCTACACCTTC
d_gene: .; abundance: .; j_gene: TRBJ1-1; v_gene: TRBV15; CDR3aa: CATSRGGAMNTEAFF; CDR3nt: TGTGCCACCAGCAGGGGTGGGGCCATGAACACTGAAGCTTTCTTT
d_gene: TRBD2; abundance: .; j_gene: TRBJ2-2; v_gene: TRBV20-1; CDR3aa: CSASRAGGRSGELFF; CDR3nt: TGCAGTGCTAGTAGGGCGGGAGGGCGGTCCGGGGAGCTGTTTTTT
d_gene: .; abundance: .; j_gene: TRBJ1-5; v_gene: TRBV12-3/TRBV12-4; CDR3aa: CASSLEFGQPQHF; CDR3nt: TGTGCCAGCAGTTTGGAGTTCGGACAGCCCCAGCATTTT
d_gene: .; abundance: .; j_gene: TRBJ1-2; v_gene: TRBV3-1/TRBV3-2; CDR3aa: CASSQTTMGYTF; CDR3nt: TGTGCCAGCAGCCAAACGACAATGGGCTACACCTTC
d_gene: .; abundance: few; j_gene: TRBJ2-7; v_gene: TRBV5-1; CDR3aa: CASSLAVTGDPYEQYF; CDR3nt: TGCGCCAGCAGCTTGGCCGTCACGGGGGATCCCTACGAGCAGTACTTC
d_gene: .; abundance: once; j_gene: TRBJ1-2; v_gene: TRBV19; CDR3aa: CASSPGDPRGYTF; CDR3nt: TGTGCCAGTAGCCCGGGGGACCCCAGGGGCTACACCTTC
d_gene: .; abundance: .; j_gene: TRBJ1-1; v_gene: TRBV2; CDR3aa: CASSELGAPGSWGF; CDR3nt: TGTGCCAGCAGTGAACTGGGGGCCCCTGGGTCCTGGGGCTTT
d_gene: .; abundance: .; j_gene: TRBJ1-1; v_gene: TRBV5-5; CDR3aa: CASSLRVQQGTEAFF; CDR3nt: TGTGCCAGCAGCTTACGGGTTCAACAAGGAACTGAAGCTTTCTTT
d_gene: .; abundance: .; j_gene: TRBJ2-5; v_gene: TRBV28; CDR3aa: CASSWSKRLSRETQYF; CDR3nt: TGTGCCAGCAGTTGGTCCAAGAGACTTTCACGAGAGACCCAGTACTTC
d_gene: .; abundance: .; j_gene: TRBJ1-1; v_gene: TRBV9; CDR3aa: CASSWGGQTNTEAFF; CDR3nt: TGTGCCAGCAGTTGGGGGGGACAAACGAACACTGAAGCTTTCTTT